This entry concerns a single T cell receptor (beta chain). TCRdb keeps only in-frame clones here, not all; method: immunoSEQ multiplex PCR. The data hold around 75,000 clones, with approximately 85% observed a single time. The length of the CDR3 is 14 residues. V lost 3 bases and J lost 4; bases outside the gene matches: 2. Germline loops: CDR1 LNHDA, CDR2 SQIVND (reference sequence). This entry comes from a study of blood T cell repertoires in COVID-19. Study background: Samples taken during acute and convalescent COVID-19 were collected in the United States, Italy and Spain.

The TCR comes from a woman aged 80 or over with active or convalescent COVID-19. Sequenced sample: peripheral blood. The chain has TRBV19 and TRBJ1-4; 7 nucleotides agree with TRBD1. CDR3 nucleotide sequence: TGTGCCAGTAGTATGGGACAGTTTAATGAAAAACTGTTTTTT. Encoded protein: CASSMGQFNEKLFF.